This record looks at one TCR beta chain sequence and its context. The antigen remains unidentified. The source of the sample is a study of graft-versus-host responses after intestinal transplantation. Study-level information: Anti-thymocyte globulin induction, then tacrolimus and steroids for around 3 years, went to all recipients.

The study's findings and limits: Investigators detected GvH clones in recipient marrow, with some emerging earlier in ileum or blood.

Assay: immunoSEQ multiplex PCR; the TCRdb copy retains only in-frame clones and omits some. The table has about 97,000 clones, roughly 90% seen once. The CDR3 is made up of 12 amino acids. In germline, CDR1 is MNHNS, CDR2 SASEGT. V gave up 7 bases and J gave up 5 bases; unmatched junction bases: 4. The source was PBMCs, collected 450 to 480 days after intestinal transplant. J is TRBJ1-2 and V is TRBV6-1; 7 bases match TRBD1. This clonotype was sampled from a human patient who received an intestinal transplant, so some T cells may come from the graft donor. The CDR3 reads CASTRTGYGYTF. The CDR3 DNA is TGTGCCAGCACACGGACAGGATATGGCTACACCTTC.